The 16 T cell receptor beta chains in this list originate from one sample, sequenced in a study of breast tumors, draining lymph nodes, adjacent tissues. TCRdb redid the calling of the multiplex PCR reads with MiXCR, one entry per CDR3 protein. The data hold 30,000 to 40,000 distinct CDR3 sequences, with 36% observed a single time. Sequenced material: breast tumor tissue. Every receptor here comes from a female donor with breast cancer. Some clones in this sample may be carry-over from other donors' samples.

The table lists this clonotype with many counts. This chain joins TRBV19 and TRBJ1-3; D unresolved. From germline, CDR1 is LNHDA and CDR2 SQIVND (reference sequence). The CDR3 length is 14 residues. V dropped 3 bases and J dropped 4 bases, with 10 bases sitting between them. CDR3 loop: CASSIGEPGNTIYF. CDR3 in DNA: TGTGCCAGTAGTATCGGCGAGCCGGGAAACACCATATATTTT.

This clonotype came up many times. The chain links TRBV10-2 to TRBJ2-5; D is unresolved. CDR1 and CDR2 (germline): WSHSY, SAAADI. Trimming took 0 bases from V and 3 from J, leaving 8 bases between them. The CDR3 runs to 14 residues. CDR3 sequence (DNA): TGCGCCAGCAGTGAGTCATGGGTGGAAGAGACCCAGTACTTC. Encoded protein: CASSESWVEETQYF.

In the case of this clonotype: No conserved phenylalanine or tryptophan ends this CDR3, so it is likely a read error. V usage is TRBV12-3 or TRBV12-4 and J usage is TRBJ2-1; 7 bases match TRBD2. This CDR3 comprises 18 residues. Germline trimming cut 4 bases from V and 3 bases from J; bases unmatched to any gene: 15. CDR3 sequence reads: CASSSDLAEATLYNEQFS. DNA for the CDR3: TGTGCCAGCAGTTCAGACCTAGCGGAAGCTACCCTCTACAATGAGCAGTTCTCC.

This clonotype was observed a handful of times. This rearrangement joins TRBV20-1 to TRBJ2-5; D may be TRBD2 (7 bases). The germline gives CDR1 DFQATT, CDR2 SNEGSKA (reference sequence). CDR3 length equals 12 residues. V was trimmed by 7 bases and J by 5 bases, leaving 14 bases between them. The CDR3 region has the DNA TGCAGTGGGGGGGGGGGCCGGGAGACCCAGTACTTC. This sequence encodes CSGGGGRETQYF.

The chain is built from TRBV20-1 and TRBJ2-7; a weak D match, TRBD1 (5 bases). V was pared by 6 bases and J by 0 bases, with 12 bases between. The germline gives CDR1 DFQATT, CDR2 SNEGSKA (reference sequence). This CDR3 contains 13 residues. The DNA of the CDR3 is TGCAGTGCGCTGCTGGGGCTCTCCTACGAGCAGTACTTC. This codes for CSALLGLSYEQYF.

This clonotype was seen ten or more times. The chain links TRBV5-1 to TRBJ2-1; 12 positions match TRBD2. Per germline, CDR1 SGHRS and CDR2 YFSETQ. The V gene end was trimmed by 6 bases and the J gene end by 8 bases; junction bases not matched to a gene: 12. This CDR3 has 16 amino acids. The CDR3 loop is CASTATSGRPGDEQFF. The CDR3 region has the DNA TGCGCCAGCACCGCGACTAGCGGGAGACCTGGGGATGAGCAGTTCTTC.

As to this clonotype: A much larger clone lies one base from this, so it may be a read error. This chain uses TRBV6-1 with TRBJ2-7, with TRBD2 as a possible D gene (5 bases). This CDR3 is 17 amino acids long. Germline CDR1 reads MNHNS; CDR2 reads SASEGT. Trimming pared 8 bases from V and 6 bases from J, leaving 29 bases between. The CDR3 DNA reads as TGTGCCAGCTGCTCCGGGTGGGCCCGCGGGCCGTCAATCGAGCAGTACTTC. This encodes CASCSGWARGPSIEQYF.

V is TRBV7-9 and J is TRBJ1-4; TRBD1 matches at 12 bases. V shed 5 bases, J shed 11 bases, and the junction held 12 bases outside the gene matches. Germline V gene sequence: CDR1 SEHNR, CDR2 FQNEAQ (reference sequence). The CDR3 is 16 residues long. The CDR3 loop reads CASSTGTGGDSHKLFF. As DNA, the CDR3 is TGTGCCAGCAGCACGGGGACAGGGGGCGATTCTCATAAACTGTTTTTT.

The chain joins TRBV7-9 to TRBJ2-2; 11 nucleotides match TRBD2. The germline V gene encodes CDR1 SEHNR and CDR2 FQNEAQ (reference sequence). Trimming at V came to 3 bases and at J to 4 bases, leaving 4 bases not matched to a gene. The CDR3 runs to 16 residues. CDR3 sequence: CASSFLAGGITGELFF. For the CDR3, the DNA is TGTGCCAGCAGCTTTCTAGCGGGAGGTATCACCGGGGAGCTGTTTTTT.

This clonotype was found a few times. This rearrangement joins TRBV3-1 to TRBJ2-6; D possibly corresponds to TRBD1 (6 bases). Germline V lookup: CDR1 LGHDT, CDR2 YNNKEL (reference sequence). Trimming cost V 4 bases and J 2 bases, with 15 bases left between them. This CDR3 is built from 17 residues. The chain's CDR3 is CASSPDRLQAGANVLTF. For the CDR3, the DNA is TGTGCCAGCAGCCCAGACAGGCTTCAGGCTGGGGCCAACGTCCTGACTTTC.

This clonotype was counted at least ten times. This chain links TRBV7-8 with TRBJ1-2; D is perhaps TRBD1 (6 bases). CDR3 length: 14 amino acids. Between the trimmed V and J ends, which lost 4 bases and 7 bases, there was a span of 16 bases. From germline, CDR1 is SGHVS and CDR2 FQNEAQ. The CDR3 coding sequence is TGTGCCAGCAGCTCCGGACAGTCAGTTAGTGGCTACACCTTC. Its translation is CASSSGQSVSGYTF.

A remark on this clonotype: A much larger clonotype is one base distant, so this may be a read error. The J gene is TRBJ2-1, the V gene TRBV14; weak D call: TRBD1 (5 bases). The CDR3 consists of 16 residues. Germline values: CDR1 SGHDN, CDR2 FVKESK. CDR3 region: CASSQPGHSSYNEHFF. The CDR3 coding sequence is TGTGCCAGCAGCCAACCAGGGCACAGCTCCTACAATGAGCATTTCTTC.

This clonotype was detected many times. V usage is TRBV6-1 and J usage is TRBJ2-1, with unresolved D. The germline V and J ends were trimmed by 7 bases and 5 bases, with 6 bases remaining between them. The CDR3 sequence is 11 residues long. Germline-derived CDR1 and CDR2 are MNHNS and SASEGT. Here the CDR3 DNA reads TGTGCCAGCATGCAGGACAATGAGCAGTTCTTC. Translating it yields CASMQDNEQFF.

This clonotype was seen a single time. One base away lies a much larger clone, so this may be a sequencing read error. V usage is TRBV6-2 or TRBV6-3 and J usage is TRBJ2-5; D might be TRBD1 or TRBD2, each matching 6 bases. In germline, CDR1 is MNHEY, CDR2 SVGEGT. There are 14 residues in the CDR3. CDR3 sequence: CASRTARGGEAQYF. Written as DNA, the CDR3 is TGTGCCAGCAGGACCGCCAGGGGAGGAGAGGCCCAGTACTTC.

This clonotype appeared many times. V usage is TRBV7-2 and J usage is TRBJ2-3; D unresolved. Germline lookup yields CDR1 SGHTA and CDR2 FQGNSA. V was cut by 5 bases and J by 2 bases, with 11 bases left in between. CDR3 length: 14 amino acids. The CDR3 coding sequence is TGTGCCAGCAGCCCCCGTTCAATCACAGATACGCAGTATTTT. Translated: CASSPRSITDTQYF.

CDR3 nucleotide sequence: TGTGCCAGCAGTTTAGGGTTGACTACTTACTACAATGAGCAGTTCTTC. It yields the protein CASSLGLTTYYNEQFF. The J gene is TRBJ2-1, the V gene TRBV27; D is possibly TRBD2 (5 bases). Between the trimmed V and J ends, which lost 2 bases and 3 bases, there was a span of 14 bases. CDR3 length: 16 amino acids. Germline lookup yields CDR1 MNHEY and CDR2 SMNVEV (reference sequence).